The entry below describes one T cell receptor beta chain. What it recognizes is unknown. This sample was taken from a study of T cell responses to AZD1222 COVID-19 vaccine. As for the study in general: Second-dose recipients at about 4 or about 12 weeks were treated as one pooled group.

Study results and caveats: It was only after the peak T cell response that any repertoires were sampled. Compared with day 0, the breadth and depth of the Spike-specific TCR repertoire rose significantly after two doses of AZD1222.

Data came from immunoSEQ multiplex PCR; TCRdb stores just in-frame clones and leaves some out. The sample lists 100,000 to 130,000 clones, roughly 87% occurring once. Source: peripheral blood, taken on day 0 of AZD1222 vaccination. The TCR was taken from an adult in good health.

The CDR3 nucleotides read TGTGCCATCAGTGAGTCACCAGGGGAGACTAATGAAAAACTGTTTTTT. Its translation is CAISESPGETNEKLFF. The chain combines TRBV10-3 with TRBJ1-4, with a possible D match to TRBD1 (6 bases). The CDR3 has 16 residues. V was trimmed by 0 bases and J by 2 bases, leaving 10 bases between them. From germline, CDR1 is ENHRY and CDR2 SYGVKD.